A single sample is the source of the 14 T cell receptor beta chains below, sequenced in a study of early stage breast cancer tumors. Generated by immunoSEQ multiplex PCR, the TCRdb table keeps only in-frame clones and is missing some. Counted here are about 50,000 clones, about 83% occurring once; the ten biggest clones make up around 3.2%. Sequencing used blood. The receptors were sampled from a person aged 30 to 39 with breast cancer.

This clone occurred once. The chain links TRBV7-2 to TRBJ2-1; D might be TRBD1 (6 bases). V dropped 0 bases and J dropped 8 bases, with 11 bases sitting between them. This CDR3 has 14 amino acids. Germline loops: CDR1 SGHTA, CDR2 FQGNSA. The DNA of the CDR3 is TGTGCCAGCAGCTTAGCCCTACAGGGAGATGAGCAGTTCTTC. This encodes CASSLALQGDEQFF. Filled out from reference TRBV7-2 and TRBJ2-1, the complete variable domain reads GAGVSQSPSNKVTEKGKDVELRCDPISGHTALYWYRQSLGQGLEFLIYFQGNSAPDKSGLPSDRFSAERTGGSVSTLTIQRTQQEDSAVYLCASSLALQGDEQFFGPGTRLTVL.

This chain uses TRBV6-5 with TRBJ2-7, with 10 bases lining up with TRBD1. This CDR3 spans 15 amino acids. After removal of 6 bases from V and 3 bases from J, the junction contained 8 bases not matched to a gene. Germline lookup yields CDR1 MNHEY and CDR2 SVGAGI. The CDR3 DNA sequence: TGTGCCAGCAGGAAACGGACAGGGGGGATCTACGAGCAGTACTTC. Translated: CASRKRTGGIYEQYF.

V and J are TRBV29-1 and TRBJ2-7, with 14 bases identical to TRBD2. Per the germline V gene, CDR1 is SQVTM and CDR2 is ANQGSEA. The CDR3 covers 14 residues. V lost 6 bases and J lost 7; bases outside the gene matches: 8. CDR3 sequence reads: CSVAGLAGAVEQYF. The DNA for the CDR3 is TGCAGCGTGGCGGGACTAGCGGGAGCAGTTGAGCAGTACTTC.

J is TRBJ1-1 and V is TRBV2, with D perhaps matching TRBD1 (5 bases). The CDR3 spans 16 residues. Germline lookup yields CDR1 SNHLY and CDR2 FYNNEI. V was trimmed by 2 bases and J by 3 bases, leaving 16 bases between them. The CDR3, as DNA: TGTGCCAGCAGTGAACTTATTCGGGGGTCGGACACTGAAGCTTTCTTT. Translation gives CASSELIRGSDTEAFF.

The genes are TRBV5-1 and TRBJ2-1; D may correspond to TRBD1 or TRBD2 (5 bases each). CDR3 length: 16 residues. Germline values: CDR1 SGHRS, CDR2 YFSETQ. Deletions cut 0 bases from V and 8 bases from J, with 18 bases between. The CDR3 DNA follows: TGCGCCAGCAGCTTGGGGGGCGGTATAGGGACCGATGAGCAGTTCTTC. Amino acid sequence: CASSLGGGIGTDEQFF.

The chain combines TRBV7-6 with TRBJ2-7, with D possibly TRBD2 on 5 matching bases. Trimming stripped 5 bases from V and 3 bases from J, with 14 bases between. The length of the CDR3 is 14 residues. Germline CDR1 is SGHVS and CDR2 is FNYEAQ. The CDR3 DNA follows: TGTGCCAGCAGCCCGGGGAACGGGAACTACGAGCAGTACTTC. Translating gives CASSPGNGNYEQYF.

The chain couples TRBV5-1 to TRBJ2-5; D may match TRBD1 or TRBD2 (5 bases each). The CDR3 contains 15 residues. Germline values: CDR1 SGHRS, CDR2 YFSETQ. Deletions cut 4 bases from V and 3 bases from J, with 16 bases between. The CDR3 reads CASSGVPGREETQYF. In nucleotides, the CDR3 is TGCGCCAGCAGCGGAGTCCCGGGACGGGAAGAGACCCAGTACTTC.

The rearrangement links TRBV13 to TRBJ1-3; D call uncertain. The ends were cut back, 0 bases at V and 3 bases at J, with 9 bases in the middle. Germline V gives CDR1 PRHDT, CDR2 FYEKMQ (reference sequence). CDR3 length: 15 residues. The CDR3 nucleotides read TGTGCCAGCAGCTTAGGGGGATACGTTGGAAACACCATATATTTT. The encoded protein is CASSLGGYVGNTIYF.

V is TRBV7-6 and J is TRBJ1-5; perhaps TRBD1 as D (6 bases). CDR1 and CDR2 (germline): SGHVS, FNYEAQ. CDR3 length: 17 residues. Trimming cost V 2 bases and J 3 bases, with 17 bases left between them. CDR3 amino acids: CASSLPPRRGLNQPQHF. The DNA of the CDR3 is TGTGCCAGCAGCTTACCCCCCCGCCGGGGGCTCAATCAGCCCCAGCATTTT.

This chain uses TRBV15 with TRBJ2-7, with 12 bases fitting TRBD2. The V gene end was trimmed by 1 base and the J gene end by 1 base; junction bases not matched to a gene: 5. Germline CDR1 LNHNV, CDR2 YYDKDF (reference sequence). The CDR3 runs 17 residues. The CDR3 here is CATSRGVGLAGSYEQYF. In DNA form, the CDR3 reads TGTGCCACCAGCAGAGGTGTCGGACTAGCGGGGTCCTACGAGCAGTACTTC.

The chain is built from TRBV11-1 and TRBJ2-7; D might be TRBD2 (5 bases). The CDR3 runs 12 residues. V was shortened by 3 bases and J by 3 bases, with 6 bases between the two germline ends. Germline assignment: CDR1 SGHAT and CDR2 FQDESV (reference sequence). The CDR3 DNA reads as TGTGCCAGCAGCTTCGGGGACTACGAGCAGTACTTC. Encoded protein: CASSFGDYEQYF.

The rearrangement uses TRBV6-5 and TRBJ1-5; no clear D. Germline assignment: CDR1 MNHEY and CDR2 SVGAGI. This CDR3 has 14 residues. Trimming cost V 5 bases and J 0 bases, with 8 bases left between them. CDR3 residues: CASSPLYSNQPQHF. Here the CDR3 DNA reads TGTGCCAGCAGTCCCCTATATAGCAATCAGCCCCAGCATTTT.

This clone occurred a few times. The chain has TRBV19 and TRBJ1-6, with TRBD1 as a possible D gene (5 bases). The CDR3 totals 12 residues. The V gene's germline CDR1 is LNHDA and CDR2 SQIVND (reference sequence). Trimming shortened V by 9 bases and J by 8 bases, and 11 bases separated the two germline ends. CDR3 region: CASGTKDSPLHF. CDR3 sequence (DNA): TGTGCCAGCGGGACTAAGGATTCACCCCTCCACTTT.

The chain uses TRBV2 and TRBJ2-5, with D perhaps TRBD1 or TRBD2 (5 bases each). The CDR3 is 12 amino acids. Trimming left V 6 bases short and J 7 bases short, with 12 bases between. Germline-derived CDR1 and CDR2 are SNHLY and FYNNEI. The CDR3 is CASRGLRGTQYF. DNA for the CDR3: TGTGCCAGCAGGGGCCTGAGGGGGACCCAGTACTTC.